The source of this TCR beta chain is a study of T cells after yellow fever vaccination. Looking at the study overall: Any fraction with a low cell number was prepared using SMART-Seq v4 Ultra Low Input. Overall study results and limits: Contaminating bulk clonotypes could be abundant in FACS-sorted repertoires. Relatively few clonotypes were ones that appeared in both CD4 and CD8 compartments.

CDR3 length: 8 residues. V lost 8 bases and J 8 bases, leaving 2 bases between the germline ends. Per the germline V gene, CDR1 is SNHLY and CDR2 is FYNNEI. In the case of this clonotype: Its antigen remains unknown.

5'RACE template switching produced TCR cDNA carrying a universal primer site and UMIs. TCRdb recomputed calls from the 5' RACE reads with MiXCR, one row per CDR3 protein. The data contain some 320,000 distinct CDR3 sequences, approximately 11% of them singletons. V and J are TRBV2 and TRBJ2-3, with unresolved D. The material sequenced was CD4+ T cells sorted from PBMCs, taken 45 days after the yellow fever booster vaccination. This clonotype was sampled from a young man who received the YFV17D yellow fever vaccine. The CDR3 DNA sequence: TGTGCCAGCGGTACGCAGTATTTT. It is translated as CASGTQYF.